Listed here are 30 T cell receptor beta chains from one sample, sequenced in a study of T cell repertoires in cytomegalovirus infection. TCRdb re-called the reads through MiXCR, storing one row per CDR3 protein. The sample lists approximately 260,000 distinct CDR3 sequences, approximately 15% seen once, with 40% to 55% in the top ten. Sequencing was carried out using CD8+ T cells from PBMCs. Receptors were obtained from a human donor in good health (CMV status not recorded). Some clones in this sample may be carry-over from other donors' samples.

This clonotype appeared many times. The chain recombines TRBV7-2 with TRBJ2-3; TRBD2 aligns across 13 bases. This CDR3 has 20 residues. Germline V gives CDR1 SGHTA, CDR2 FQGNSA. The junction had 15 bases not matched to a gene; V was cut back by 5 bases and J by 1 base. The CDR3 loop is CASSPELGIGTSGGTDTQYF. The CDR3 region has the DNA TGTGCCAGCAGCCCCGAATTGGGGATAGGGACTAGCGGGGGCACAGATACGCAGTATTTT.

This clonotype was found many times. The DNA of the CDR3 is TGTGCCAGCAGTGAATGGGTAACCACAGGGGGGTCTTGGAACATTCAGTACTTC. Its translation: CASSEWVTTGGSWNIQYF. The chain couples TRBV2 to TRBJ2-4; 8 positions match TRBD1. Trimming removed 2 bases from V and 7 bases from J; junction bases left unmatched: 16. The germline V gene has CDR1 SNHLY and CDR2 FYNNEI. The CDR3 runs to 18 residues.

The gene calls are TRBV20-1 and TRBJ2-5; TRBD2 agrees at 9 bases. V trimming: 0 bases; J trimming: 7 bases; junction bases outside the gene matches: 6. This CDR3 has 14 amino acids. The germline CDR1 and CDR2 sequences are DFQATT and SNEGSKA (reference sequence). CDR3 sequence: CSARDDPLAGTQYF. The CDR3 nucleotides read TGCAGTGCTAGAGATGATCCACTAGCGGGGACCCAGTACTTC.

This clonotype was seen a handful of times. This chain joins TRBV5-6 and TRBJ2-7, with a possible D match to TRBD1 (6 bases). The germline V and J ends were trimmed by 1 base and 6 bases, with 11 bases remaining between them. This CDR3 comprises 13 residues. CDR1 and CDR2 from the germline V gene are SGHDT and YYEEEE. Here the CDR3 DNA reads TGTGCCAGCAGCTTGCAGGGGTTGCTCGAGCAGTACTTC. Its translation is CASSLQGLLEQYF.

This sequence joins TRBV7-8 and TRBJ2-5, with 8 bases matching TRBD1. CDR1 SGHVS and CDR2 FQNEAQ come from the germline V gene. J lost 5 bases, V lost 3 bases, and 5 bases had no gene match. This CDR3 region has 14 residues. The CDR3 sequence is CASSFPGGLETQYF. Written as DNA, the CDR3 is TGTGCCAGCAGCTTTCCAGGGGGCCTTGAGACCCAGTACTTC.

This clonotype was observed a handful of times. The chain uses TRBV6-6 and TRBJ2-1; no definite D call. The V end was cut by 6 bases, the J end by 4 bases, with 10 bases between. The CDR3 spans 13 residues. The germline gives CDR1 MNHNY, CDR2 SVGAGI (reference sequence). Here the CDR3 reads CASSYTPYNEQFF. CDR3 DNA sequence: TGTGCCAGCAGCTATACACCTTACAATGAGCAGTTCTTC.

The CDR3 DNA is TGCGCCAGCAGCTGGACGACAGGGCTAGAGACCCAGTACTTC. Amino acids: CASSWTTGLETQYF. The rearrangement joins TRBV5-1 to TRBJ2-5; the match to TRBD1 covers 7 bases. Germline V gene sequence: CDR1 SGHRS, CDR2 YFSETQ. This CDR3 region has 14 residues. The trim removed 3 bases at V and 4 bases at J, leaving 6 bases unmatched. Complete variable domain (other parts from reference TRBV5-1 and TRBJ2-5): KAGVTQTPRYLIKTRGQQVTLSCSPISGHRSVSWYQQTPGQGLQFLFEYFSETQRNKGNFPGRFSGRQFSNSRSEMNVSTLELGDSALYLCASSWTTGLETQYFGPGTRLLVL.

This clonotype was counted only a few times. This may stem from a read error, because a much larger clone lies one nucleotide away. The CDR3 loop reads CASSFGQPQHF. CDR3 in DNA: TGTGCCAGCAGTTTTGGTCAGCCCCAGCATTTT. This chain joins TRBV28 and TRBJ1-5; D gene uncertain. The V end was cut by 3 bases, the J end by 6 bases, with 3 bases between. The germline CDR1 and CDR2 sequences are MDHEN and SYDVKM. This CDR3 is 11 amino acids long.

Many counts were recorded for this clonotype. A read error may produce the germline difference seen at one junction end. The V gene is TRBV28, the J gene TRBJ1-5; possibly TRBD1 for D (6 bases). This CDR3 contains 15 residues. Per germline, CDR1 MDHEN and CDR2 SYDVKM. This chain's CDR3 is CASTLRGRSNQPQHF. The CDR3 coding sequence is TGTGCCAGCACTTTAAGGGGGAGAAGCAATCAGCCCCAGCATTTT.

Concerning this clonotype itself: A clone one base away is much larger, so this may be a read error. This sequence joins TRBV4-3 and TRBJ2-1, with D possibly TRBD2 on 5 matching bases. The CDR3 has 15 residues. Germline loops: CDR1 LGHNA, CDR2 YSLEER. CDR3 protein: CASSADRGAYNEQLF. The CDR3 DNA reads as TGCGCCAGCAGCGCCGACCGGGGTGCCTACAATGAGCAGCTCTTC.

As to this clonotype: A read error may be the cause here, since a much bigger clone is one base away. The chain carries TRBV28 and TRBJ2-7; D is perhaps TRBD1 or TRBD2 (5 bases each). Germline CDR1 MDHEN, CDR2 SYDVKM. The ends were cut back, 4 bases at V and 5 bases at J, with 18 bases in the middle. This CDR3 spans 15 amino acids. DNA for the CDR3: TGTGCCAGCAGTTCCCGGGACCGGACCTGCGACGAGCAGTACTTC. This sequence encodes CASSSRDRTCDEQYF.

At least ten counts were recorded for this clonotype. The chain is built from TRBV7-2 and TRBJ1-1, with 8 bases that match TRBD1. CDR1 is SGHTA, CDR2 FQGNSA, per germline. CDR3 length equals 15 residues. V lost 3 bases and J lost 7; bases outside the gene matches: 10. The CDR3 spells CASSLPFTGGGEAFF. The CDR3 nucleotides are TGTGCCAGCAGCTTGCCTTTTACAGGGGGTGGTGAAGCTTTCTTT.

The chain couples TRBV7-8 to TRBJ2-3, with TRBD1 matching over 11 bases. V gave up 5 bases and J gave up 5 bases; unmatched junction bases: 6. CDR1 is SGHVS and CDR2 is FQNEAQ in the germline V gene. This CDR3 contains 15 residues. The CDR3 region has the DNA TGTGCCAGCAGCCGCGGACAGGGGGCGATAGATACGCAGTATTTT. Translated, it gives CASSRGQGAIDTQYF.

The genes are TRBV19 and TRBJ2-4; TRBD2 is a possible D gene (5 bases). Trimming shortened V by 3 bases and J by 0 bases, and 18 bases separated the two germline ends. Germline V gene sequence: CDR1 LNHDA, CDR2 SQIVND (reference sequence). This CDR3 comprises 18 residues. This CDR3 reads CASSIFGETELAKNIQYF. CDR3 bases: TGTGCCAGTAGTATCTTCGGGGAAACGGAATTAGCCAAAAACATTCAGTACTTC.

The V gene is TRBV20-1, the J gene TRBJ1-5, with D perhaps TRBD1 (6 bases). V lost 5 bases to trimming and J lost 1 base, with 24 bases between them. There are 18 residues in the CDR3. From germline, CDR1 is DFQATT and CDR2 SNEGSKA (reference sequence). CDR3 nucleotide sequence: TGCAGTGCTGGCGTTTATTTAGGGGGGCCAGGAAGCAATCAGCCCCAGCATTTT. It specifies CSAGVYLGGPGSNQPQHF.

The chain is built from TRBV28 and TRBJ1-1, with D tentatively TRBD1 (5 bases). CDR1 and CDR2 (germline): MDHEN, SYDVKM. Between the trimmed V and J ends, which lost 5 bases and 0 bases, there was a span of 19 bases. This CDR3 contains 17 residues. The CDR3 DNA sequence: TGTGCCAGCAGTAACACCTGGGCCAGGGTCCTGAACACTGAAGCTTTCTTT. This codes for CASSNTWARVLNTEAFF.

This clonotype was counted at least ten times. The chain has TRBV7-9 and TRBJ1-1; 8 nucleotides align to TRBD1. The CDR3 is 15 amino acids. V lost 4 bases and J lost 7; bases outside the gene matches: 11. Germline V gives CDR1 SEHNR, CDR2 FQNEAQ (reference sequence). The CDR3 bases are TGTGCCAGCAGCTACACCAGGGGGCCGGAGGGTGAAGCTTTCTTT. This encodes CASSYTRGPEGEAFF.

The V and J genes are TRBV19 and TRBJ2-7; perhaps TRBD1 as D (6 bases). The CDR3 sequence is 13 residues long. With 10 bases removed from V and 4 bases from J, the gap between germline ends came to 17 bases. Germline CDR1 reads LNHDA; CDR2 reads SQIVND (reference sequence). The CDR3 is CATSQGLGYEQYF. The CDR3 coding sequence is TGTGCCACCTCACAGGGTTTGGGGTACGAGCAGTACTTC. The whole variable domain, filled in from reference TRBV19 and TRBJ2-7, reads DGGITQSPKYLFRKEGQNVTLSCEQNLNHDAMYWYRQDPGQGLRLIYYSQIVNDFQKGDIAEGYSVSREKKESFPLTVTSAQKNPTAFYLCATSQGLGYEQYFGPGTRLTVT.

The rearrangement joins TRBV10-3 to TRBJ2-3, with D perhaps TRBD2 (6 bases). This CDR3 region has 15 residues. With 0 bases removed from V and 4 bases from J, the gap between germline ends came to 11 bases. Germline V CDR1 and CDR2: ENHRY, SYGVKD. The CDR3 spells CAISESLGTSDTQYF. CDR3 coding DNA: TGTGCCATCAGTGAGTCCTTAGGGACTTCAGATACGCAGTATTTT.

This clonotype has a handful of counts. The CDR3 nucleotides read TGTGCCAGCAGCCCTAACCCGTCCATAGCGGGGAGCTCCTACAATGAGCAGTTCTTC. It translates to CASSPNPSIAGSSYNEQFF. The rearrangement joins TRBV6-2 or TRBV6-3 to TRBJ2-1; 8 nucleotides line up with TRBD2. CDR3 length: 19 amino acids. Trimming cost V 6 bases and J 0 bases; bases outside gene matches: 16. The germline CDR1 and CDR2 sequences are MNHEY and SVGEGT.

This clonotype was counted only a few times. The V and J genes are TRBV2 and TRBJ2-6; D gene unclear. The CDR3 runs to 16 residues. Trimming removed 4 bases from V and 0 bases from J, with 10 bases in between. Germline CDR1 SNHLY, CDR2 FYNNEI. CDR3: CASSVYRPSGANVLTF. The DNA of the CDR3 is TGTGCCAGCAGTGTCTACCGCCCCTCTGGGGCCAACGTCCTGACTTTC.

This chain links TRBV9 with TRBJ1-6, with a weak D call TRBD1 (5 bases). Trimming shortened V by 0 bases and J by 7 bases, and 17 bases separated the two germline ends. The germline V gene has CDR1 SGDLS and CDR2 YYNGEE. CDR3 size: 17 residues. The CDR3 sequence is CASSVGMGDSLNSPLHF. CDR3 nucleotide sequence: TGTGCCAGCAGCGTAGGGATGGGAGACAGCTTAAATTCACCCCTCCACTTT.

This clonotype was counted between two and nine times. The chain links TRBV27 to TRBJ1-1; D remains unclear. Germline V lookup: CDR1 MNHEY, CDR2 SMNVEV (reference sequence). V lost 3 bases and J 0 bases, leaving 8 bases between the germline ends. The CDR3 contains 14 residues. The CDR3 bases are TGTGCCAGCAGTTTTGCGGCTCTGAACACTGAAGCTTTCTTT. As protein: CASSFAALNTEAFF.

This clonotype was detected ten times or more. V gene TRBV20-1 combines with J gene TRBJ1-2; 7 bases line up with TRBD1. The CDR3 runs to 14 residues. V dropped 7 bases and J dropped 3; count of bases not matched to a gene: 11. Germline V gives CDR1 DFQATT, CDR2 SNEGSKA (reference sequence). The CDR3 region is CSGTGPTGDYGYTF. The CDR3 DNA reads TGCAGTGGCACAGGTCCTACAGGGGACTATGGCTACACCTTC.

This clonotype showed up just a few times. This rearrangement joins TRBV6-2 or TRBV6-3 to TRBJ1-1, with D uncertain. Germline V gives CDR1 MNHEY, CDR2 SVGEGT. CDR3 length equals 15 residues. Deletions cut 8 bases from V and 0 bases from J, with 16 bases between. The CDR3 DNA reads as TGTGCCAGCTTGAAAACTGGAGGGATGAACACTGAAGCTTTCTTT. This gives the protein CASLKTGGMNTEAFF.

The V and J genes are TRBV6-6 and TRBJ1-1; the D is unclear. Germline CDR1 and CDR2: MNHNY and SVGAGI (reference sequence). The CDR3 runs to 11 residues. The V gene lost 7 bases and the J gene lost 6 bases, with 9 bases spanning the gap. DNA of the CDR3: TGTGCCAGCACCTTTCGGGCTGAAGCTTTCTTT. This codes for CASTFRAEAFF.

This chain connects TRBV3-1 to TRBJ2-2; 11 bases line up with TRBD2. Germline V gives CDR1 LGHDT, CDR2 YNNKEL (reference sequence). Unmatched junction bases numbered 10, after V lost 1 base and J lost 0 bases. The CDR3 spans 20 residues. The CDR3 spells CASSQVPTSGGVSNTGELFF. The CDR3 bases are TGTGCCAGCAGCCAAGTTCCAACTAGCGGGGGAGTATCGAACACCGGGGAGCTGTTTTTT.

The table lists this clonotype with many counts. This chain uses TRBV7-8 with TRBJ2-1, with 8 bases matching TRBD1. Losses at the gene ends were 5 bases for V and 2 bases for J; bases not matched to a gene: 11. CDR1 is SGHVS, CDR2 FQNEAQ, per germline. The CDR3 is 17 amino acids. CDR3 residues: CASSLIVGQGPYNEQFF. In DNA, the CDR3 is TGTGCCAGCAGCCTAATAGTAGGACAGGGACCCTACAATGAGCAGTTCTTC. Together with reference TRBV7-8 and TRBJ2-1, the CDR3 gives the full variable domain: GAGVSQSPRYKVAKRGQDVALRCDPISGHVSLFWYQQALGQGPEFLTYFQNEAQLDKSGLPSDRFFAERPEGSVSTLKIQRTQQEDSAVYLCASSLIVGQGPYNEQFFGPGTRLTVL.

This clonotype was seen repeatedly, ten times or more. The chain uses TRBV7-9 and TRBJ2-1; a possible D gene is TRBD2 (7 bases). V was trimmed by 2 bases and J by 7 bases, leaving 15 bases between them. The CDR3 totals 15 residues. Germline CDR1 is SEHNR and CDR2 is FQNEAQ (reference sequence). The CDR3 loop is CASSLRGASENEQFF. DNA of the CDR3: TGTGCCAGCAGCTTACGGGGGGCGAGTGAGAATGAGCAGTTCTTC.

There are many counts of this clonotype. The chain couples TRBV7-9 to TRBJ2-5; the D gene could be TRBD1 or TRBD2 (5 bases each). Trimming took 10 bases from V and 0 from J, leaving 12 bases between them. Germline CDR1 SEHNR, CDR2 FQNEAQ (reference sequence). This CDR3 spans 13 amino acids. Here the CDR3 DNA reads TGTGCCACTGAGGGGCAGAACCAAGAGACCCAGTACTTC. Protein product: CATEGQNQETQYF. The whole variable domain, remainder taken from reference TRBV7-9 and TRBJ2-5, is DTGVSQNPRHKITKRGQNVTFRCDPISEHNRLYWYRQTLGQGPEFLTYFQNEAQLEKSRLLSDRFSAERPKGSFSTLEIQRTEQGDSAMYLCATEGQNQETQYFGPGTRLLVL.